The present entry profiles one T cell receptor beta chain with its context. Its antigen is still unknown. Healthy Caucasian individuals from Russia aged roughly 6 to 90 were enrolled as donors. Per-sample yields of isolated PBMCs were at least 6 million. The data belong to a study of blood T cells in healthy people across ages. Trimming took 0 bases from V and 9 from J; bases not matched to a gene: 10. CDR1 and CDR2 (germline): SGDLS, YYNGEE. This CDR3 is built from 17 residues. PCR was performed a second time for about 6 to 12 cycles using a sample-barcoded 5' primer and a J-beta primer mix. Via MiXCR, TCRdb re-called the 5' RACE reads, giving one row per CDR3 protein. The sample has under 2,000,000 distinct CDR3 sequences; around half are singletons. Broader study findings: Across the age range, TCR beta diversity per million T cells fell in a roughly linear way. Donor CMV status was unknown, possibly confounding expanded clonotype changes.

The chain links TRBV9 to TRBJ2-1; 12 bases line up with TRBD2. The sequenced material came from blood. The sequence was collected from a middle-aged woman in good health. The CDR3 region is CASSVDFPSGGASEQFF. The CDR3 nucleotides read TGTGCCAGCAGCGTAGATTTCCCTAGCGGGGGGGCGAGTGAGCAGTTCTTC.